The 10 T cell receptor beta chains below come from one sample, sequenced in a study of T cell responses to AZD1222 COVID-19 vaccine. Produced via immunoSEQ multiplex PCR; TCRdb's table is partial and in-frame only. The sample shows 160,000 or so clones, 85% to 90% of them seen only once. Here the sequenced sample was peripheral blood, taken 28 days after the second AZD1222 dose. Receptors were obtained from an adult who received the AZD1222 COVID-19 vaccine.

The rearrangement uses TRBV6-4 and TRBJ1-4; no clear D. CDR1 is MRHNA, CDR2 SNTAGT, per germline. CDR3 size: 13 residues. Trimming shortened V by 3 bases and J by 8 bases, and 10 bases separated the two germline ends. CDR3 in amino acids: CASSEEAWEKLFF. The CDR3 DNA reads TGTGCCAGCAGTGAAGAAGCGTGGGAAAAACTGTTTTTT.

J is TRBJ1-5 and V is TRBV7-8; D is perhaps TRBD1 (5 bases). This CDR3 spans 14 amino acids. Trimming shortened V by 0 bases and J by 7 bases, and 10 bases separated the two germline ends. Germline loops: CDR1 SGHVS, CDR2 FQNEAQ. The CDR3 region is CASSLAGQGQPQHF. The DNA of the CDR3 is TGTGCCAGCAGCTTAGCGGGGCAGGGCCAGCCCCAGCATTTT.

The chain recombines TRBV5-1 with TRBJ2-7; possibly TRBD2 for D (6 bases). Trimming removed 3 bases at V and 4 bases at J, with 20 bases between. Germline V gene lookup returns CDR1 SGHRS and CDR2 YFSETQ. The CDR3 is 16 residues long. The CDR3 spells CASSWASGRDPYEQYF. The CDR3 nucleotides read TGCGCCAGCAGCTGGGCCTCTGGGCGGGATCCTTACGAGCAGTACTTC.

The chain couples TRBV18 to TRBJ2-5, with unresolved D. The V gene lost 3 bases and the J gene lost 2 bases, with 4 bases spanning the gap. The germline gives CDR1 KGHSH, CDR2 LQKENI. This CDR3 region has 12 residues. The CDR3 here is CASSPLQETQYF. The CDR3 DNA is TGTGCCAGCTCACCTCTTCAAGAGACCCAGTACTTC.

The CDR3 sequence: CASSLGSYEQYF. CDR3 DNA sequence: TGTGCCAGCAGCCTCGGTTCCTACGAGCAGTACTTC. V and J are TRBV14 and TRBJ2-7; D not certain. CDR3 length equals 12 residues. CDR1 is SGHDN and CDR2 is FVKESK in the germline V gene. Trimming shortened V by 4 bases and J by 1 base, and 5 bases separated the two germline ends. Full variable domain (outside the CDR3, taken from reference TRBV14 and TRBJ2-7): EAGVTQFPSHSVIEKGQTVTLRCDPISGHDNLYWYRRVMGKEIKFLLHFVKESKQDESGMPNNRFLAERTGGTYSTLKVQPAELEDSGVYFCASSLGSYEQYFGPGTRLTVT.

The chain uses TRBV24-1 and TRBJ2-1; 12 bases align to TRBD2. The CDR3 extends over 16 amino acids. Germline V gene data show CDR1 as KGHDR and CDR2 as SFDVKD. The V and J ends lost 4 bases and 5 bases, in that order; junction bases with no gene match: 5. In DNA form, the CDR3 reads TGTGCCACCAGTGACCGGACTAGCGGGGCGAACAATGAGCAGTTCTTC. Its protein product is CATSDRTSGANNEQFF.

This clone was observed a few times. V and J are TRBV2 and TRBJ1-2; no reliable D call. CDR1 SNHLY and CDR2 FYNNEI come from the germline V gene. V lost 0 bases and J 0 bases, leaving 2 bases between the germline ends. The CDR3 is made up of 13 amino acids. As DNA, the CDR3 is TGTGCCAGCAGTGAAGCAACTAACTATGGCTACACCTTC. This codes for CASSEATNYGYTF.

The chain has TRBV10-3 and TRBJ2-2, with D perhaps TRBD1 (5 bases). The CDR3 length is 12 residues. Trimming took 11 bases from V and 6 from J, leaving 13 bases between them. Germline V gives CDR1 ENHRY, CDR2 SYGVKD. The CDR3 nucleotides read TGTGCCTCAAGGGGATGGTCCGGGGAGCTGTTTTTT. Protein product: CASRGWSGELFF.

This rearrangement joins TRBV6-5 to TRBJ2-7; D ambiguous. The germline CDR1 and CDR2 sequences are MNHEY and SVGAGI. Deletions cut 2 bases from V and 0 bases from J, with 11 bases between. CDR3 size: 15 residues. CDR3 sequence reads: CASSYRARSSYEQYF. CDR3 bases: TGTGCCAGCAGTTACCGGGCTAGATCCTCCTACGAGCAGTACTTC.

V and J are TRBV7-2 and TRBJ1-3; D is possibly TRBD1 (5 bases). Germline-derived CDR1 and CDR2 are SGHTA and FQGNSA. The CDR3 length is 16 residues. The V end lost 1 base, the J end lost 0 bases, and 10 bases lay between the germline ends. This CDR3 is CASSLDGQSSGNTIYF. DNA for the CDR3: TGTGCCAGCAGCTTAGACGGACAAAGCTCTGGAAACACCATATATTTT.